The clone carrying this T cell receptor beta chain was detected only a few times. TCRdb analysed the RT-PCR reads with MiXCR anew, one entry per CDR3 protein. Of approximately 500,000 distinct CDR3 sequences listed, around 25% are singletons. This specimen comes from a study of response to subunit inactivated influenza vaccine. These data also formed part of another study, on T cells expressing NK-cell markers. Per that study: Synthesis of TCR beta cDNA relied on 5'RACE template switching carrying UMIs.

The sample consisted of CD4+ T cells sorted from PBMCs, taken 11 to 12 days after vaccination. This sequence originates from a man aged 50 to 59 who received an inactivated influenza vaccine.

The CDR3 bases are TGTGCCAGCAGGTCTAGCGGATTCCTCGGAGATACGCAGTATTTT. Protein product: CASRSSGFLGDTQYF. The V call is TRBV7-3, the J call TRBJ2-3; 7 nucleotides line up with TRBD2. V shed 6 bases, J shed 5 bases, and the junction held 11 bases outside the gene matches. Germline loops: CDR1 SGHTA, CDR2 FQGTGA. The length of the CDR3 is 15 residues.